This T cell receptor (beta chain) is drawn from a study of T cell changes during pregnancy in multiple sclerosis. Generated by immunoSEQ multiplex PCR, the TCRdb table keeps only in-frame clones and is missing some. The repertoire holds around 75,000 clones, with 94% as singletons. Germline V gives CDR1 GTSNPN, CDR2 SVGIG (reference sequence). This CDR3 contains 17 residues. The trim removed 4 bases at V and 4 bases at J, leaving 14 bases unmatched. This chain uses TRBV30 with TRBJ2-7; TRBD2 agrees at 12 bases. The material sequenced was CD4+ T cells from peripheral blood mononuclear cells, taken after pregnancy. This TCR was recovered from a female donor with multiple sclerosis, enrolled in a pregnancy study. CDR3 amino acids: CAWTPGLAGTLFYEQYF. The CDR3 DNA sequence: TGTGCCTGGACCCCCGGACTAGCGGGAACCCTATTTTACGAGCAGTACTTC.